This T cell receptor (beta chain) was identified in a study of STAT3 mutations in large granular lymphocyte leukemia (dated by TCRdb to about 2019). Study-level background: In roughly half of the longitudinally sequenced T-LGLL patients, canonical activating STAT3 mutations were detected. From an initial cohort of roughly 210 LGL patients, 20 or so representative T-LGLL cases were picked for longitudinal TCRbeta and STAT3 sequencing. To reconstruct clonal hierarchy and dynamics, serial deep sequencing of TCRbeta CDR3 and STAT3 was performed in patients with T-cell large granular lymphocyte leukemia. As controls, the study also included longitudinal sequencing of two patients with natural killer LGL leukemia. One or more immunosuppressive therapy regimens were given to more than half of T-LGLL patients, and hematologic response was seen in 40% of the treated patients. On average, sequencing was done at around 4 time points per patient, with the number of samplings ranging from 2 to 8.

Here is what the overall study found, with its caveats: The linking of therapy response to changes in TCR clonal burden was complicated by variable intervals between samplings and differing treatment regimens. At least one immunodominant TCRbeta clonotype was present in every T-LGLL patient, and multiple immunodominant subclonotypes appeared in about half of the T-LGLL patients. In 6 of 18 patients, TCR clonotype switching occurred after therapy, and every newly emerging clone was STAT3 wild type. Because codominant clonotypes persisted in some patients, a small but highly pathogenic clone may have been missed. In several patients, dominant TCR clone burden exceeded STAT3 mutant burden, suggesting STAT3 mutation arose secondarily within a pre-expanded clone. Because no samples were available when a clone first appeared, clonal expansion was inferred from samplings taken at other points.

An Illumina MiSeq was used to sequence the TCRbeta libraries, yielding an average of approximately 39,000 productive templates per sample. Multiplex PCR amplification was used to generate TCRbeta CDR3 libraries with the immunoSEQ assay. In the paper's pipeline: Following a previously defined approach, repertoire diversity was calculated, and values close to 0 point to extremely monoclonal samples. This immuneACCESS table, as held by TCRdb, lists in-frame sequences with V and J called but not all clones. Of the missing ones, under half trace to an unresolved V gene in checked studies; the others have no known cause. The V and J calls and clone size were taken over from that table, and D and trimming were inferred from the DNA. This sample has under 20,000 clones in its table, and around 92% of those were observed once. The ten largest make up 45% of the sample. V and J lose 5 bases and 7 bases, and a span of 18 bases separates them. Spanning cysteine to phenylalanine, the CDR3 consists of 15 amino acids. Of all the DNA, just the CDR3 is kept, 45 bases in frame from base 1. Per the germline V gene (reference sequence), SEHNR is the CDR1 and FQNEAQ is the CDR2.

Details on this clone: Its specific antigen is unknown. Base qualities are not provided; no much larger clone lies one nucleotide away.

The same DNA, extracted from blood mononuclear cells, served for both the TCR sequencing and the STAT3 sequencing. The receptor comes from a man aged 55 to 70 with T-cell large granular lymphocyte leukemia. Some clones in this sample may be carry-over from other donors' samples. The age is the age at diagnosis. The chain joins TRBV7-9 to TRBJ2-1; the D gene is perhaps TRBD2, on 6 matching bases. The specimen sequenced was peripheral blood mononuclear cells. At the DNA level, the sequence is TGTGCCAGCAGCCTATCCGGGAGAGCTACGAATGAGCAGTTCTTC. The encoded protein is CASSLSGRATNEQFF.